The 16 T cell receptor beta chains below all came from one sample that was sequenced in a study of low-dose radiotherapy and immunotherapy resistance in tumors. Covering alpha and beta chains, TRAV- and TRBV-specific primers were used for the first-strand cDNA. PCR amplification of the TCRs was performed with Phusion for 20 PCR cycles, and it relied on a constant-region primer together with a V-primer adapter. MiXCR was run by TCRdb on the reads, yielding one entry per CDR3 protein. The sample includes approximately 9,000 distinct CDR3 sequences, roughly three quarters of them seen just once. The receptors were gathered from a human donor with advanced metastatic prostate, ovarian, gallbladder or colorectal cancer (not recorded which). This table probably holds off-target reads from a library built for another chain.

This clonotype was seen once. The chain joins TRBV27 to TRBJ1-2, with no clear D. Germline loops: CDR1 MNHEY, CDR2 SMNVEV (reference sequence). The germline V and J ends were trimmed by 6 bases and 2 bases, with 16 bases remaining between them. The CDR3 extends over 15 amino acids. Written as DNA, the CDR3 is TGTGCCAGCAGCCAAAAAGGAAGATCAAACTATGGCTACACCTTC. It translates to CASSQKGRSNYGYTF.

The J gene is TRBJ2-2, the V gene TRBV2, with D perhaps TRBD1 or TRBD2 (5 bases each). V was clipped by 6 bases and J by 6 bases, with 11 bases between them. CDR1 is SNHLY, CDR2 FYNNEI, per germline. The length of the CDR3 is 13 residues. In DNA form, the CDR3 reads TGTGCCAGCAGAGCTGGGACCTCCGGGGAGCTGTTTTTT. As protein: CASRAGTSGELFF.

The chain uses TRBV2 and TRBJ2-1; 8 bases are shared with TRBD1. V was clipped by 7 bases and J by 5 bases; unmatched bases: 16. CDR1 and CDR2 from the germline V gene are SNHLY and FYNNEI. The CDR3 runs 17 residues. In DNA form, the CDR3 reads TGTGCCAGCAATCGCGGGTTCCGGACAGGGCTAAACAATGAGCAGTTCTTC. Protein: CASNRGFRTGLNNEQFF.

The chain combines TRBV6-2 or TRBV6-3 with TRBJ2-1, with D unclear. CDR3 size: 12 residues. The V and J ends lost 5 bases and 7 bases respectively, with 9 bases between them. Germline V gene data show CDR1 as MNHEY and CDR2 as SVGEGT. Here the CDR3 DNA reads TGTGCCAGCAGTGCACGGGTGAATGAGCAGTTCTTC. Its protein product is CASSARVNEQFF.

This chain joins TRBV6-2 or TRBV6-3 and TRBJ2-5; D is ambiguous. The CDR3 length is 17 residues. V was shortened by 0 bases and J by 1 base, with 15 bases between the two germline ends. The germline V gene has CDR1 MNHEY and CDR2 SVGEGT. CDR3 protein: CASSYSTVTLFQETQYF. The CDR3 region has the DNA TGTGCCAGCAGTTACTCGACTGTGACGCTCTTCCAAGAGACCCAGTACTTC.

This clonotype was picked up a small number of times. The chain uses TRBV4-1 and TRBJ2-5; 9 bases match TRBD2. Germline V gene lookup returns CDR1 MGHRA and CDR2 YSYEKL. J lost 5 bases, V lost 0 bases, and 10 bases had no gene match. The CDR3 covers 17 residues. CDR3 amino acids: CASSQDSRTSARETQYF. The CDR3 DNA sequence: TGCGCCAGCAGCCAAGATTCAAGGACTAGCGCTAGGGAGACCCAGTACTTC.

The CDR3 sequence is CASSSSQGKLSGNTIYF. CDR3 DNA sequence: TGTGCCAGCAGCTCCAGCCAAGGAAAACTTTCTGGAAACACCATATATTTT. J is TRBJ1-3 and V is TRBV13; the D is unclear. CDR1 and CDR2 from the germline V gene are PRHDT and FYEKMQ (reference sequence). The CDR3 is 17 residues long. Between the trimmed V and J ends, which lost 4 bases and 1 base, there was a span of 17 bases.

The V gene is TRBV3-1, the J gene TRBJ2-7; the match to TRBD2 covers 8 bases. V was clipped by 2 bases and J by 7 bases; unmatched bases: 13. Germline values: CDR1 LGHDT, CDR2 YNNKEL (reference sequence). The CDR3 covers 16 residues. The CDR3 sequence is CASSQLANGGVQEQYF. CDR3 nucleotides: TGTGCCAGCAGCCAATTGGCTAACGGGGGGGTTCAAGAGCAGTACTTC.

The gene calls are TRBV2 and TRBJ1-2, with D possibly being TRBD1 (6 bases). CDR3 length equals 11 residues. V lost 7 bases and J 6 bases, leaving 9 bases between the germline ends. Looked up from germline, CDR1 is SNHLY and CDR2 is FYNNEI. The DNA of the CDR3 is TGTGCCAGCAACAGGGAGAATGGCTACACCTTC. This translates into CASNRENGYTF.

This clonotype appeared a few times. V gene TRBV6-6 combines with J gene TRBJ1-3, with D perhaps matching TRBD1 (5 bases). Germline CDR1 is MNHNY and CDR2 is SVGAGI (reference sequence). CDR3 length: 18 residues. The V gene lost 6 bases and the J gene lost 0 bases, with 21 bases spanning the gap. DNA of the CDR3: TGTGCCAGCAGCCCATTTCCGCAGGGAACTTCCTCTGGAAACACCATATATTTT. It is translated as CASSPFPQGTSSGNTIYF.

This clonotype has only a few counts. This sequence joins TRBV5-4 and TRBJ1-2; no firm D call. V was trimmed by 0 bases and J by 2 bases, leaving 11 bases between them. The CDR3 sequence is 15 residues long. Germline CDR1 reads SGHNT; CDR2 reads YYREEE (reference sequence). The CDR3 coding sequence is TGTGCCAGCAGCTTGGCCGAAAGGGTGAACTATGGCTACACCTTC. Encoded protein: CASSLAERVNYGYTF. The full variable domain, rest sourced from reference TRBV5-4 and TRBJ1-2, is ETGVTQSPTHLIKTRGQQVTLRCSSQSGHNTVSWYQQALGQGPQFIFQYYREEENGRGNFPPRFSGLQFPNYSSELNVNALELDDSALYLCASSLAERVNYGYTFGSGTRLTVV.

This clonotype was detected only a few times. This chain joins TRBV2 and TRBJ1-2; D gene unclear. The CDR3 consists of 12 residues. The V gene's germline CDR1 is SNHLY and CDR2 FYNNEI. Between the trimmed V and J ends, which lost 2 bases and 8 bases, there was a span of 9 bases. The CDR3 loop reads CASSETGWGYTF. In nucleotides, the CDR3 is TGTGCCAGCAGTGAAACGGGCTGGGGCTACACCTTC. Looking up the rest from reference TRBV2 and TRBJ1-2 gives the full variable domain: EPEVTQTPSHQVTQMGQEVILRCVPISNHLYFYWYRQILGQKVEFLVSFYNNEISEKSEIFDDQFSVERPDGSNFTLKIRSTKLEDSAMYFCASSETGWGYTFGSGTRLTVV.

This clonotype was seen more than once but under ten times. DNA of the CDR3: TGTGCCAGCAGCCCGGGACTAGTTGGTGAGCAGTTCTTC. It codes for CASSPGLVGEQFF. The chain couples TRBV5-4 to TRBJ2-1; 8 bases are shared with TRBD2. The CDR3 loop spans 13 amino acids. Germline CDR1 SGHNT, CDR2 YYREEE (reference sequence). V shed 4 bases and J 9 bases; nucleotides not matched to a gene: 6. The full variable domain, with the rest looked up from reference TRBV5-4 and TRBJ2-1, is ETGVTQSPTHLIKTRGQQVTLRCSSQSGHNTVSWYQQALGQGPQFIFQYYREEENGRGNFPPRFSGLQFPNYSSELNVNALELDDSALYLCASSPGLVGEQFFGPGTRLTVL.

In nucleotides, the CDR3 is TGCGCCAGCAGTGCTAGCGGACGCACAGATACGCAGTATTTT. Its protein is CASSASGRTDTQYF. The chain carries TRBV10-2 and TRBJ2-3; TRBD2 agrees at 7 bases. The CDR3 length is 14 residues. Germline V CDR1 and CDR2: WSHSY, SAAADI. Unmatched junction bases numbered 2, after V lost 4 bases and J lost 1 base.

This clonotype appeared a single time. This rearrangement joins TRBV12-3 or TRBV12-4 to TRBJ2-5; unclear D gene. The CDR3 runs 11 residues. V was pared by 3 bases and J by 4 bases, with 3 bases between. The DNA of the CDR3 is TGTGCCAGCAGTTTCAGAGAGACCCAGTACTTC. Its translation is CASSFRETQYF.

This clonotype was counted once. CDR3: CASSYLNRLSSGNTIYF. The CDR3 DNA follows: TGTGCCAGCAGTTACCTCAATCGACTGAGCTCTGGAAACACCATATATTTT. The chain carries TRBV6-1 and TRBJ1-3; D uncertain. The length of the CDR3 is 17 residues. Trimming shortened V by 5 bases and J by 0 bases, and 17 bases separated the two germline ends. CDR1 and CDR2 (germline): MNHNS, SASEGT.